This T cell receptor beta chain comes out of a study of vaccination and CD4 T cells after COVID-19. About the research overall: Of the convalescent patients, who were SARS-CoV-2 positive by nasal swab PCR, about 10 had mild and one severe disease.

Time point: late sampling 161 to 241 days after vaccination in a few convalescent patients. Stated treatment: approximately 11-day PBMC culture with coronavirus spike peptide pools or control peptides (ViraFEST assay). The assay that was used to sequence DNA from cultured CD4+ T cells was the Oncomine TCR Beta short-read assay. Using its own MiXCR run on the PCR reads, TCRdb lists one record per CDR3 protein. The data contain fewer than 30,000 distinct CDR3 sequences, around two fifths of them singletons. This clonotype was seen a handful of times. The antigen is not known. The CDR3 has 15 amino acids. Germline CDR1 is MNHEY and CDR2 is SMNVEV (reference sequence). V shed 7 bases and J shed 5 bases, with 20 bases lying between them.

The source was CD4+ T cells from blood, cultured in vitro, collected about 7 months after SARS-CoV-2 vaccination. The rearrangement links TRBV27 to TRBJ2-5, with D maybe TRBD1 (6 bases). The clonotype was recovered from a human donor who had recovered from COVID-19. For the CDR3, the DNA is TGTGCCAGCACCCGCTGGGGGCGCCCGGGGGAGACCCAGTACTTC. Its translation is CASTRWGRPGETQYF.